Each of the 5 T cell receptor beta chains below was sequenced from the same sample in a study of lymphopenia after photon versus proton radiotherapy. TCRdb keeps only in-frame clones here, not all; method: immunoSEQ multiplex PCR. The sample consists of around 64,000 clones, roughly 90% of them appearing once. The specimen was peripheral blood, collected from a patient treated with photon-based radiotherapy. The receptors come from a woman between 35 and 50 years old with cholangiocarcinoma.

V gene TRBV7-6 combines with J gene TRBJ2-5; TRBD1 might be the D (5 bases). The CDR3 runs 15 residues. Looked up from germline, CDR1 is SGHVS and CDR2 is FNYEAQ. The ends were cut back, 2 bases at V and 2 bases at J, with 12 bases in the middle. The CDR3 spells CASSLIRQTQETQYF. The CDR3 region has the DNA TGTGCCAGCAGCTTAATTAGACAGACTCAAGAGACCCAGTACTTC.

CDR3 amino acids: CATSRDGTGRQPQHF. CDR3 DNA sequence: TGTGCCACCAGCAGAGATGGGACAGGTCGGCAGCCCCAGCATTTT. V usage is TRBV15 and J usage is TRBJ1-5; TRBD1 matches 8 bases. The CDR3 totals 15 residues. From germline, CDR1 is LNHNV and CDR2 YYDKDF (reference sequence). V shed 0 bases, J shed 7 bases, and the junction held 5 bases outside the gene matches.

This clone came up a few times. The rearrangement uses TRBV28 and TRBJ1-2; no reliable D call. This CDR3 region has 10 residues. The V gene's germline CDR1 is MDHEN and CDR2 SYDVKM. Trimming stripped 5 bases from V and 7 bases from J, with 5 bases between. The CDR3: CASSRVGYTF. The CDR3, as DNA: TGTGCCAGCAGTCGGGTTGGCTACACCTTC.

The J gene is TRBJ1-1, the V gene TRBV11-1; D not resolved. The germline V gene has CDR1 SGHAT and CDR2 FQDESV (reference sequence). The CDR3 is 17 amino acids. Trimming shortened V by 5 bases and J by 0 bases, and 19 bases separated the two germline ends. The CDR3 sequence: CASSRAGELILNTEAFF. As DNA, the CDR3 is TGTGCCAGCAGCCGGGCCGGGGAGTTGATTTTGAACACTGAAGCTTTCTTT. Full variable domain (rest looked up from reference TRBV11-1 and TRBJ1-1): EAEVAQSPRYKITEKSQAVAFWCDPISGHATLYWYRQILGQGPELLVQFQDESVVDDSQLPKDRFSAERLKGVDSTLKIQPAELGDSAMYLCASSRAGELILNTEAFFGQGTRLTVV.

The table lists this clone with a few counts. The chain combines TRBV11-2 with TRBJ1-1; 7 bases are shared with TRBD1. Germline V gene sequence: CDR1 SGHAT, CDR2 FQNNGV. The CDR3 spans 13 residues. The V gene end was trimmed by 1 base and the J gene end by 6 bases; junction bases not matched to a gene: 2. This chain's CDR3 is CASSLAGGSEAFF. The CDR3 DNA is TGTGCCAGCAGCTTAGCAGGGGGGTCTGAAGCTTTCTTT.